This T cell receptor (beta chain) was sequenced during a study of OX40 agonist ivuxolimab in advanced cancers. Across the whole study: Ivuxolimab is an agonistic anti-OX40 (CD134) antibody, and patients were treated with it. Each dose-escalation patient presented with hepatocellular carcinoma, melanoma, renal cell or head and neck cancer. Three partial responders included one hepatocellular carcinoma patient and two cutaneous melanoma patients.

Trimming cost V 0 bases and J 2 bases, with 20 bases left between them. The CDR3 covers 19 residues. Germline V gene sequence: CDR1 SGHVS, CDR2 FQNEAQ. TCRdb's copy holds only in-frame clones and misses some; the assay was immunoSEQ multiplex PCR. Of around 72,000 clones listed, 70% to 90% are singletons. Individuals having autoimmune disease history or systemic immunosuppression were not enrolled. This specimen consisted of CD4+ or CD8+ T cells sorted from blood, obtained in a trial of the OX40 agonist ivuxolimab. The receptor's source is an adult with an advanced solid tumor such as melanoma, head and neck, liver or kidney cancer. The chain carries TRBV7-8 and TRBJ1-5; the D is unclear. CDR3 sequence: CASSLAATGRSVGNQPQHF. Here the CDR3 DNA reads TGTGCCAGCAGCTTAGCCGCGACGGGGAGGTCGGTTGGCAATCAGCCCCAGCATTTT.